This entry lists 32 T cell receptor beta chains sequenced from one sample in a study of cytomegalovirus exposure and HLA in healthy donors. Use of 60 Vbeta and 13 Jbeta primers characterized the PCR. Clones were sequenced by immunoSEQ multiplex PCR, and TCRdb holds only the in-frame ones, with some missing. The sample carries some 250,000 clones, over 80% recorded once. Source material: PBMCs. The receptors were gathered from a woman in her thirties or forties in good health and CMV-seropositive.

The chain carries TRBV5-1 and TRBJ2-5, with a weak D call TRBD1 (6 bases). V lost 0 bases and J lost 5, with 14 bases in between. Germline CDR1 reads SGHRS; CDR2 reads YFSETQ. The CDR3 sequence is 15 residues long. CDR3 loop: CASSLAQGMRETQYF. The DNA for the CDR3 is TGCGCCAGCAGCTTGGCCCAGGGGATGAGGGAGACCCAGTACTTC.

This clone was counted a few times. The CDR3 loop reads CASSVVGDTYEQYF. The DNA of the CDR3 is TGTGCCAGCAGCGTAGTGGGCGATACCTACGAGCAGTACTTC. The V call is TRBV9, the J call TRBJ2-7; D is undetermined. CDR1 SGDLS and CDR2 YYNGEE come from the germline V gene. V lost 0 bases, J lost 2 bases, and 9 bases lay in between. CDR3 length: 14 amino acids. Combining the CDR3 with reference TRBV9 and TRBJ2-7 gives the whole variable domain DSGVTQTPKHLITATGQRVTLRCSPRSGDLSVYWYQQSLDQGLQFLIQYYNGEERAKGNILERFSAQQFPDLHSELNLSSLELGDSALYFCASSVVGDTYEQYFGPGTRLTVT.

The CDR3 DNA reads TGTGCCAGCAGCTTAGAAGCAGGGGGCGACACTGAAGCTTTCTTT. The encoded protein is CASSLEAGGDTEAFF. This rearrangement joins TRBV7-2 to TRBJ1-1; 8 nucleotides agree with TRBD1. The V gene end was trimmed by 1 base and the J gene end by 3 bases; junction bases not matched to a gene: 4. Germline V CDR1 and CDR2: SGHTA, FQGNSA. CDR3 size: 15 residues.

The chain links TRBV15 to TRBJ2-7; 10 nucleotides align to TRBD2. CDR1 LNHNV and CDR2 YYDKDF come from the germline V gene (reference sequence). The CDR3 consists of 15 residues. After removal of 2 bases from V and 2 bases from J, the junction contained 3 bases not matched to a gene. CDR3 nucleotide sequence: TGTGCCACCAGCAGATTTAGCGGGGGGACCTACGAGCAGTACTTC. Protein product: CATSRFSGGTYEQYF.

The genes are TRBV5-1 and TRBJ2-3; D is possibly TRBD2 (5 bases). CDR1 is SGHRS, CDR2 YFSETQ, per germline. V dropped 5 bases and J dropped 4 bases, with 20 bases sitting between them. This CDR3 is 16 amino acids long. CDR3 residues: CASRSDPEGVADTQYF. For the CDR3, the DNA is TGCGCCAGCAGAAGTGACCCAGAGGGAGTCGCAGATACGCAGTATTTT.

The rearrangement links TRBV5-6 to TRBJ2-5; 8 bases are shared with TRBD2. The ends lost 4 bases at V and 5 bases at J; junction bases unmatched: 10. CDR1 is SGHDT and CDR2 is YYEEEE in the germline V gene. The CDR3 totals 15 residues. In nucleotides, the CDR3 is TGTGCCAGCAGCCCTTTAGCGGGGTTGAGGGAGACCCAGTACTTC. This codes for CASSPLAGLRETQYF.

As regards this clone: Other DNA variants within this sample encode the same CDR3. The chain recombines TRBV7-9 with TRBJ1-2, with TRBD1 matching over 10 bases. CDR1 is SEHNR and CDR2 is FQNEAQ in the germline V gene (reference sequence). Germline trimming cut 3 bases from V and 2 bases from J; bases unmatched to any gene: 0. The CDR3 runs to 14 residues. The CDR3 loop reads CASSLTGGNYGYTF. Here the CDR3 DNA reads TGTGCCAGCAGCTTGACAGGGGGCAACTATGGCTACACCTTC.

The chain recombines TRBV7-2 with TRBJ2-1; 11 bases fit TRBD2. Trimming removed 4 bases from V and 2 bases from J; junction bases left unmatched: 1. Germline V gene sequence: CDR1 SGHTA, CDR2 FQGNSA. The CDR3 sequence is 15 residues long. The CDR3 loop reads CASSSGLAAYNEQFF. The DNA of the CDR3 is TGTGCCAGCAGCTCGGGACTAGCGGCCTACAATGAGCAGTTCTTC.

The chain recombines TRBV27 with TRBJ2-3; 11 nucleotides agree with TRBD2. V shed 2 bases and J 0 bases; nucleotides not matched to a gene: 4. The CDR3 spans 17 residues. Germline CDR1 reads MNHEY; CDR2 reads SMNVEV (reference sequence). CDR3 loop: CASSLRLAGLSTDTQYF. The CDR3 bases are TGTGCCAGCAGTTTACGACTAGCGGGACTTAGCACAGATACGCAGTATTTT.

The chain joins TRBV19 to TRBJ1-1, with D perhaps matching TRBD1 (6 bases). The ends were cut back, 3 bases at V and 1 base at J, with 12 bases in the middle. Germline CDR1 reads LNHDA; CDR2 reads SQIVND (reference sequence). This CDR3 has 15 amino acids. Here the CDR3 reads CASSIGGQGNTEAFF. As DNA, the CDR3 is TGTGCCAGTAGTATCGGGGGGCAGGGGAACACTGAAGCTTTCTTT.

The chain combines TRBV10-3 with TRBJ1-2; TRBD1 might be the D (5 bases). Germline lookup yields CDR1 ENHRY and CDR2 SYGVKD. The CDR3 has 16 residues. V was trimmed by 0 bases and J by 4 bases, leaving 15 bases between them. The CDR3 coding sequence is TGTGCCATCAGTGAGTCTGAAAATTCAGACAGCTATGGCTACACCTTC. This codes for CAISESENSDSYGYTF.

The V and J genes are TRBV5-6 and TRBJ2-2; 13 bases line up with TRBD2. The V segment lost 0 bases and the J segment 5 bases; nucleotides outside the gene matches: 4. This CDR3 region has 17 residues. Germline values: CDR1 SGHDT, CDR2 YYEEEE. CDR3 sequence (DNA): TGTGCCAGCAGCTTGGTCGTGGGACTAGCGGGAACCGGGGAGCTGTTTTTT. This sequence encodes CASSLVVGLAGTGELFF. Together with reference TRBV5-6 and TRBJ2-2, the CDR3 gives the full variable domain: DAGVTQSPTHLIKTRGQQVTLRCSPKSGHDTVSWYQQALGQGPQFIFQYYEEEERQRGNFPDRFSGHQFPNYSSELNVNALLLGDSALYLCASSLVVGLAGTGELFFGEGSRLTVL.

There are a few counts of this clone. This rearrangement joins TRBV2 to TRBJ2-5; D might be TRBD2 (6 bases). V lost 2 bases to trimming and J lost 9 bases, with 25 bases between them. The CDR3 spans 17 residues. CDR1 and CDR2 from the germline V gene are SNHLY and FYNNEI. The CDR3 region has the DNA TGTGCCAGCAGTGAATCTCTCGTCGGACTAAGCCTAGGGTCCCAGTACTTC. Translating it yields CASSESLVGLSLGSQYF.

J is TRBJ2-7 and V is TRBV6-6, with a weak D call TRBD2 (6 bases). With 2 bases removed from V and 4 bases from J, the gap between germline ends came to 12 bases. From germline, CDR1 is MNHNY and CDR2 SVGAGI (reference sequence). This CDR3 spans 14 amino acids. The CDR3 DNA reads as TGTGCCAGCAGTTACAGAAGGGAGGAGTACGAGCAGTACTTC. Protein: CASSYRREEYEQYF.

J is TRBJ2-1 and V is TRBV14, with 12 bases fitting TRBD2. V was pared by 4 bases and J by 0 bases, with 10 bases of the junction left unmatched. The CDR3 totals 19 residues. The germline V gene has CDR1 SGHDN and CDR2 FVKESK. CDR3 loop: CASSPLLAGGRLSYNEQFF. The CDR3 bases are TGTGCCAGCAGCCCCCTACTAGCGGGGGGCCGCCTCTCCTACAATGAGCAGTTCTTC.

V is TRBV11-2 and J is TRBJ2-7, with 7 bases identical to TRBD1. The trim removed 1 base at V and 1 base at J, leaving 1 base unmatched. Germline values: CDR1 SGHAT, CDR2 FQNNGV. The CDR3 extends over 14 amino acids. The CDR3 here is CASSLGTGSYEQYF. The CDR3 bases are TGTGCCAGCAGCTTAGGGACAGGATCCTACGAGCAGTACTTC.

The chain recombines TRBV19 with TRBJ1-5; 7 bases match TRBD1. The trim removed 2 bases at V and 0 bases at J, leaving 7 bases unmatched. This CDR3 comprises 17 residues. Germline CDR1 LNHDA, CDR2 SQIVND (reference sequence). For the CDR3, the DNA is TGTGCCAGTAGTATAACCCAAGGGACAGCTAGCAATCAGCCCCAGCATTTT. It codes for CASSITQGTASNQPQHF. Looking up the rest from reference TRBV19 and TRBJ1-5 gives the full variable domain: DGGITQSPKYLFRKEGQNVTLSCEQNLNHDAMYWYRQDPGQGLRLIYYSQIVNDFQKGDIAEGYSVSREKKESFPLTVTSAQKNPTAFYLCASSITQGTASNQPQHFGDGTRLSIL.

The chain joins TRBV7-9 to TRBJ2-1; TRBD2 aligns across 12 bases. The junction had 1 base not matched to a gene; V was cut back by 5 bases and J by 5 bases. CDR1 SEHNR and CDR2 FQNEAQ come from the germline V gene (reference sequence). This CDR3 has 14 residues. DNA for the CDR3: TGTGCCAGCAGCCCTAGCGGGGGGGACAATGAGCAGTTCTTC. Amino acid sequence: CASSPSGGDNEQFF. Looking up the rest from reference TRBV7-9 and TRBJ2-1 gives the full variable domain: DTGVSQNPRHKITKRGQNVTFRCDPISEHNRLYWYRQTLGQGPEFLTYFQNEAQLEKSRLLSDRFSAERPKGSFSTLEIQRTEQGDSAMYLCASSPSGGDNEQFFGPGTRLTVL.

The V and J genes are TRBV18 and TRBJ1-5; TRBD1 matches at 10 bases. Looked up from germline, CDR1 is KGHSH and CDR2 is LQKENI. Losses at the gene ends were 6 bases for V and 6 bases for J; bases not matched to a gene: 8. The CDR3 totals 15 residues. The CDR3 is CASSKAGTGVQPQHF. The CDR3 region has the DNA TGTGCCAGCTCCAAGGCGGGGACAGGGGTTCAGCCCCAGCATTTT.

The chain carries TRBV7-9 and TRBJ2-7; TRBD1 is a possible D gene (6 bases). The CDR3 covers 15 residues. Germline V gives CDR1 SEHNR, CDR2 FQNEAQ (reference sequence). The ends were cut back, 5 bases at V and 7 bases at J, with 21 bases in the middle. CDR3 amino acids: CASSPDRNSRWEQYF. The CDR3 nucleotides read TGTGCCAGCAGCCCGGACAGAAACTCGAGGTGGGAGCAGTACTTC.

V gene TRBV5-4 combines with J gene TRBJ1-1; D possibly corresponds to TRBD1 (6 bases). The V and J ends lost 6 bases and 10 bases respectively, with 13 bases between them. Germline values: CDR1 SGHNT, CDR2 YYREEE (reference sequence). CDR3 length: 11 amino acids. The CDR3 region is CASTMGGAAFF. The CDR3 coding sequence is TGTGCCAGCACCATGGGGGGGGCAGCTTTCTTT.

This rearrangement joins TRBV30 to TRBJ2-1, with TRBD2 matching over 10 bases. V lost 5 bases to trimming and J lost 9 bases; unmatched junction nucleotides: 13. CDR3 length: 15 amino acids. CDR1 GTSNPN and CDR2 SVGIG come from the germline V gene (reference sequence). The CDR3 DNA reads TGTGCCTGGGAAGCGGCACTAGCGGGGTCAGGTGAGCAGTTCTTC. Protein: CAWEAALAGSGEQFF.

CDR3 sequence: CASSLPVDRGQGEQYF. The CDR3 coding sequence is TGCGCCAGCAGCTTGCCAGTCGACAGGGGGCAGGGCGAGCAGTACTTC. V usage is TRBV5-1 and J usage is TRBJ2-7; 10 bases agree with TRBD1. Losses at the gene ends were 1 base for V and 6 bases for J; bases not matched to a gene: 10. The V gene's germline CDR1 is SGHRS and CDR2 YFSETQ. This CDR3 has 16 amino acids.

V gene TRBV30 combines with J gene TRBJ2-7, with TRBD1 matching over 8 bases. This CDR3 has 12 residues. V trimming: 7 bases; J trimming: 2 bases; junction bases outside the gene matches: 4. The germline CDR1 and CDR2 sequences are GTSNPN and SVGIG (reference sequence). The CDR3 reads CAYRTGTYEQYF. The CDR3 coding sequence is TGTGCCTATAGGACAGGGACCTACGAGCAGTACTTC.

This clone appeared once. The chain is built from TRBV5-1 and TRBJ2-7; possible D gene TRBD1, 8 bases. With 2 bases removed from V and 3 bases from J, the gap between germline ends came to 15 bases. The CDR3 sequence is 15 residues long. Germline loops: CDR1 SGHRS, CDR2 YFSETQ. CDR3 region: CASSFSTGGDYEQYF. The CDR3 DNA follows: TGCGCCAGCAGCTTTAGTACAGGGGGGGACTACGAGCAGTACTTC.

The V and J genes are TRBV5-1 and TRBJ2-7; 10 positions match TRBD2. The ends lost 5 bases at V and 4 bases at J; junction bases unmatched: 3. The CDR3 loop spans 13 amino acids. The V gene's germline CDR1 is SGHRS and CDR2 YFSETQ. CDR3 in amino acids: CASRLAGDYEQYF. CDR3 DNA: TGCGCCAGCAGGCTAGCGGGAGATTACGAGCAGTACTTC.

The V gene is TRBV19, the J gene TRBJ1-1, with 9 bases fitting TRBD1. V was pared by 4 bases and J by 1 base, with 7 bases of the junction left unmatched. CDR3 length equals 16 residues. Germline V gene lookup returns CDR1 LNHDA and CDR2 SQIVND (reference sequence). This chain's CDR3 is CASSTIDRGRNTEAFF. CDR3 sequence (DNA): TGTGCCAGTAGTACAATCGACAGGGGGAGGAACACTGAAGCTTTCTTT.

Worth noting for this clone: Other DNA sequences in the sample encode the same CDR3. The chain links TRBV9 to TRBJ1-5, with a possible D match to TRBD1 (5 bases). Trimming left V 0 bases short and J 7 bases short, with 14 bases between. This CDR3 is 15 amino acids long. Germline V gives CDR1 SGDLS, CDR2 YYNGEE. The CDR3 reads CASSVGTGGGQPQHF. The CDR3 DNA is TGTGCCAGCAGCGTAGGCACGGGGGGAGGACAGCCCCAGCATTTT.

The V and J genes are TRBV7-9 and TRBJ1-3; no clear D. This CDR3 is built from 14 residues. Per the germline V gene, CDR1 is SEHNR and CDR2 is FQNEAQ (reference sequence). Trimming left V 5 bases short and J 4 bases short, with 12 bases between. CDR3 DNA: TGTGCCAGCAGCGTTACGTTTAGAGGAAACACCATATATTTT. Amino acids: CASSVTFRGNTIYF.

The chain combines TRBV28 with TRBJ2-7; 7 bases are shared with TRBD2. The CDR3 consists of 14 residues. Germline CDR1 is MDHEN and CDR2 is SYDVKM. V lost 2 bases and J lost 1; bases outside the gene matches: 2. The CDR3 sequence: CASSLSGASYEQYF. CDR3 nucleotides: TGTGCCAGCAGTTTAAGCGGGGCGTCCTACGAGCAGTACTTC.

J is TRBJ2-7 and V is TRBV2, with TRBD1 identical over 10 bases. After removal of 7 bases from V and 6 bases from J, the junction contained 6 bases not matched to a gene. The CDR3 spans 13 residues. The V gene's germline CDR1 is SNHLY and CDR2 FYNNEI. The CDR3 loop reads CASIRGTGAEQYF. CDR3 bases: TGTGCCAGCATTAGGGGGACAGGGGCCGAGCAGTACTTC.

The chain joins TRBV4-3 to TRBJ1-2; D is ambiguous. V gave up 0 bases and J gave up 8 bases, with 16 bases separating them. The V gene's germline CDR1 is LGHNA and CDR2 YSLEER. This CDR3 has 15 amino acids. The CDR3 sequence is CASSQDRATSWGYTF. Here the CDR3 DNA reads TGCGCCAGCAGCCAAGACCGGGCCACTAGCTGGGGCTACACCTTC.